These 7 T cell receptor beta chains originate from one sample sequenced in a study of regulatory T cells in long-lasting Graves disease. Sample time point: newly diagnosed GD, antithyroid drugs for less than 3 months. TCR sequences were obtained from RNA taken from PBMCs. CDR3 regions were amplified by Arm-PCR using iRepertoire HTBI primers to build TCR beta libraries. A single record per CDR3 protein comes from TCRdb applying MiXCR to the multiplex PCR reads. The sample has around 480,000 distinct CDR3 sequences; 15% to 20% are singletons. These data were also reused for a study on T cells in Graves' hyperthyroidism and ophthalmopathy.

The sample consisted of peripheral blood mononuclear cells (PBMCs), taken at new diagnosis, from a patient treated with antithyroid drugs. Receptor source: a woman aged 35-65 years with Graves disease.

V and J are TRBV12-3 or TRBV12-4 and TRBJ1-6, with unresolved D. The CDR3 has 15 amino acids. With 2 bases removed from V and 4 bases from J, the gap between germline ends came to 9 bases. CDR3 sequence: CASSLIGPYNSPLHF. The CDR3 DNA reads TGTGCCAGCAGTTTAATCGGGCCTTATAATTCACCCCTCCACTTT.

The V gene is TRBV5-1, the J gene TRBJ2-6; 10 nucleotides line up with TRBD1. Germline trimming cut 0 bases from V and 2 bases from J; bases unmatched to any gene: 5. Looked up from germline, CDR1 is SGHRS and CDR2 is YFSETQ. The CDR3 contains 18 residues. The CDR3 nucleotides read TGCGCCAGCAGCTTGGCGGGACAGGGGCTCACTGGGGCCAACGTCCTGACTTTC. This codes for CASSLAGQGLTGANVLTF.

This clonotype showed up just a few times. V usage is TRBV3-1 and J usage is TRBJ1-3; D gene ambiguous. V was trimmed by 0 bases and J by 2 bases, leaving 14 bases between them. Germline values: CDR1 LGHDT, CDR2 YNNKEL (reference sequence). This CDR3 has 17 residues. In nucleotides, the CDR3 is TGTGCCAGCAGCCAAGATTGGGGAATGATGACTGGAAACACCATATATTTT. It is translated as CASSQDWGMMTGNTIYF.

This clonotype occurred a few times. The V and J genes are TRBV5-1 and TRBJ1-2, with D unresolved. CDR3 length: 17 amino acids. V shed 5 bases and J shed 5 bases, with 25 bases lying between them. CDR1 is SGHRS and CDR2 is YFSETQ in the germline V gene. CDR3 in DNA: TGCGCCAGCAGGAAGAGTGGTCAGCCAACACTAGAATATGGCTACACCTTC. This gives the protein CASRKSGQPTLEYGYTF.

The chain carries TRBV15 and TRBJ2-3; D remains ambiguous. Trimming took 2 bases from V and 0 from J, leaving 18 bases between them. The CDR3 length is 18 residues. Germline lookup yields CDR1 LNHNV and CDR2 YYDKDF (reference sequence). CDR3: CATSRMSGVVTSTDTQYF. The CDR3 nucleotides read TGTGCCACCAGCAGAATGAGTGGTGTCGTGACTAGCACAGATACGCAGTATTTT.

This clonotype was detected only a few times. The chain combines TRBV12-3 or TRBV12-4 with TRBJ2-2, with 7 bases fitting TRBD2. The V and J ends lost 5 bases and 5 bases, in that order; junction bases with no gene match: 5. The CDR3 covers 14 residues. CDR3 coding DNA: TGTGCCAGCAGTGAGCGGGGAGAAACCGGGGAGCTGTTTTTT. It yields the protein CASSERGETGELFF.

This clonotype showed up just a few times. The chain has TRBV7-9 and TRBJ2-7, with 7 bases fitting TRBD1. Trimming removed 5 bases from V and 0 bases from J; junction bases left unmatched: 16. CDR3 length equals 18 residues. Germline-derived CDR1 and CDR2 are SEHNR and FQNEAQ (reference sequence). The CDR3 DNA follows: TGTGCCAGCAGCCGTCCGATAGGGAGTGAGGGGGCCTCCTACGAGCAGTACTTC. Translated, it gives CASSRPIGSEGASYEQYF.